The 10 T cell receptor beta chains listed next were all sequenced from one sample in a study of T-cell reconstitution after alpha-beta-depleted transplantation in children. Using unique molecular identifiers, the investigators prepared the TCRbeta library. TCRdb processed the PCR reads anew with MiXCR; each CDR3 protein has one entry. The sample lists around 530,000 distinct CDR3 sequences, 30% to 35% seen once, with less than 2.5% in the top ten. Here the sequenced sample was PBMCs from the stem cell graft donor, taken from the stem cell graft. The source is a human donor who donated a stem cell graft to a child with aplastic anemia.

As regards this clonotype: Mismatch with germline at one junction end may stem from a read error. The chain uses TRBV4-3 and TRBJ1-1; 9 bases align to TRBD1. CDR3 length: 14 amino acids. CDR1 and CDR2 (germline): LGHNA, YSLEER. In DNA form, the CDR3 reads TGCGCCAGCAGCGAACAGGGGGCGGACACTGAAGCTCTCTTT. Amino acid sequence: CASSEQGADTEALF.

V gene TRBV11-2 combines with J gene TRBJ1-2, with TRBD1 matching over 8 bases. This CDR3 region has 18 residues. Germline V gene lookup returns CDR1 SGHAT and CDR2 FQNNGV. V lost 5 bases and J lost 7; bases outside the gene matches: 21. Here the CDR3 DNA reads TGTGCCAGCAGCCCAGACGACAGGGGTTCCCCCTATTCTTCTGGCTACACCTTC. It codes for CASSPDDRGSPYSSGYTF.

The chain couples TRBV18 to TRBJ2-3; 14 bases are shared with TRBD2. The CDR3 has 17 residues. The V gene end was trimmed by 6 bases and the J gene end by 1 base; junction bases not matched to a gene: 6. CDR1 is KGHSH, CDR2 LQKENI, per germline. The CDR3 here is CASSLGTSGSGTDTQYF. CDR3 nucleotides: TGTGCCAGCTCTCTTGGGACTAGCGGGAGTGGCACAGATACGCAGTATTTT.

In this sample, this clonotype turned up a few times. V and J are TRBV20-1 and TRBJ1-6, with D uncertain. The V gene's germline CDR1 is DFQATT and CDR2 SNEGSKA (reference sequence). The germline V and J ends were trimmed by 3 bases and 1 base, with 10 bases remaining between them. This CDR3 comprises 15 residues. The CDR3 is CSAREGGSYNSPLHF. The CDR3 DNA reads TGCAGTGCTAGGGAAGGAGGGTCCTATAATTCACCCCTCCACTTT.

In its sample, this clonotype was seen a few times. The rearrangement uses TRBV12-3 or TRBV12-4 and TRBJ2-5; TRBD2 agrees at 9 bases. With 8 bases clipped from V and 5 bases from J, the junction kept 3 bases outside the gene matches. This CDR3 is built from 12 residues. The CDR3 DNA sequence: TGTGCCAGCGCGGGAGGGCTCGAGACCCAGTACTTC. Its protein is CASAGGLETQYF.

This rearrangement joins TRBV5-1 to TRBJ1-1; D possibly corresponds to TRBD1 (6 bases). There are 15 residues in the CDR3. The ends were cut back, 0 bases at V and 2 bases at J, with 11 bases in the middle. In germline, CDR1 is SGHRS, CDR2 YFSETQ. The CDR3 DNA reads TGCGCCAGCAGCTTGGATGGCAGGGGCAACACTGAAGCTTTCTTT. As protein: CASSLDGRGNTEAFF.

This clonotype has only a few counts. The chain uses TRBV24-1 and TRBJ2-1, with 9 bases that match TRBD1. The V segment lost 8 bases and the J segment 8 bases; nucleotides outside the gene matches: 6. The CDR3 is 13 amino acids. Per germline, CDR1 KGHDR and CDR2 SFDVKD. The CDR3 loop reads CATNPGQGHEQFF. DNA of the CDR3: TGTGCCACCAACCCGGGACAGGGCCATGAGCAGTTCTTC.

The chain combines TRBV5-1 with TRBJ2-7, with D perhaps TRBD2 (6 bases). CDR1 SGHRS and CDR2 YFSETQ come from the germline V gene. The CDR3 runs to 14 residues. Trimming took 1 base from V and 6 from J, leaving 14 bases between them. CDR3: CASSLFGQGGEQYV. For the CDR3, the DNA is TGCGCCAGCAGCTTGTTCGGCCAGGGAGGCGAGCAGTACGTC.

V and J are TRBV7-2 and TRBJ2-5; D is tentatively TRBD1 or TRBD2 (5 bases each). Germline V gene lookup returns CDR1 SGHTA and CDR2 FQGNSA. The CDR3 is 11 amino acids. Trimming took 6 bases from V and 5 from J, leaving 7 bases between them. The CDR3 loop is CASRWGETQYF. CDR3 bases: TGTGCCAGCAGATGGGGGGAGACCCAGTACTTC.

About this clonotype itself: At one of its ends the junction is not consistent with the germline gene, which may arise from a read error. This CDR3 reads CSVVTGRVNIESFF. In nucleotides, the CDR3 is TGCAGCGTAGTAACAGGGAGAGTGAACATTGAATCTTTCTTT. The genes are TRBV29-1 and TRBJ1-1, with D possibly matching TRBD1 (6 bases). CDR3 length: 14 amino acids. Per the germline V gene, CDR1 is SQVTM and CDR2 is ANQGSEA.